Listed here is a single T cell receptor beta chain. Original processing notes: Reference gene primers were amplified, and this amplification served to estimate nucleated cell counts. Profiling relied on immunoSEQ multiplex PCR, and the TCRdb table lists in-frame clones only, not all of them. V, J and clone size are those of that table, while D and trimming were read from the DNA. This table holds fewer than 65,000 clones, about 88% found once. This entry is derived from a study of blood T cell repertoires in COVID-19. Turning to the study itself: Researchers got acute and convalescent COVID-19 samples from the United States, Italy and Spain. From T cells, B-cell-depleted T cells, or PBMCs came the material, which was cDNA or gDNA.

V shed 1 base and J shed 4 bases, with 10 bases lying between them. CDR1 and CDR2 (germline): SGHDN, FVKESK. The CDR3 runs 14 residues. The sample comprised peripheral blood. The receptor's source is a man aged 60 to 69 with acute or convalescent COVID-19. The rearrangement uses TRBV14 and TRBJ1-2; D unresolved. The CDR3 sequence: CASSQGSGIYGYTF. Written as DNA, the CDR3 is TGTGCCAGCAGCCAAGGATCAGGCATCTATGGCTACACCTTC.